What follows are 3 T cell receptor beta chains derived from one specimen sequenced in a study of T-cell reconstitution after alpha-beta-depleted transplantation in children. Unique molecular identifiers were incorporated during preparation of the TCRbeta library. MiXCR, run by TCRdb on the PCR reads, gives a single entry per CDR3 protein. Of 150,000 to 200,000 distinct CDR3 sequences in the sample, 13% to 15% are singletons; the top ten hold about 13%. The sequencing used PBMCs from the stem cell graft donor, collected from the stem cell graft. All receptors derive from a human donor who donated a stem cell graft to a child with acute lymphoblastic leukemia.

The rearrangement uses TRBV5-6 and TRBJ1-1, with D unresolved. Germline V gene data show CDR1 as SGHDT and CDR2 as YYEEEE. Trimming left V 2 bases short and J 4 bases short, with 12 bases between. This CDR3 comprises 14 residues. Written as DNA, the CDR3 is TGTGCCAGCAGCTTCGGGCTTGGCTGCACTGAAGCTTTCTTT. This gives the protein CASSFGLGCTEAFF. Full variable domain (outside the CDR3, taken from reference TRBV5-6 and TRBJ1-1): DAGVTQSPTHLIKTRGQQVTLRCSPKSGHDTVSWYQQALGQGPQFIFQYYEEEERQRGNFPDRFSGHQFPNYSSELNVNALLLGDSALYLCASSFGLGCTEAFFGQGTRLTVV.

The CDR3 nucleotides read TGTGCCATCGGCCCGGGTGGCGGGAGCCTCGAGCAGTACTTC. Residues: CAIGPGGGSLEQYF. The gene calls are TRBV4-2 and TRBJ2-7; 7 bases match TRBD2. CDR3 size: 14 residues. Germline V gives CDR1 LGHNA, CDR2 YNFKEQ. The V gene end was trimmed by 10 bases and the J gene end by 6 bases; junction bases not matched to a gene: 15.

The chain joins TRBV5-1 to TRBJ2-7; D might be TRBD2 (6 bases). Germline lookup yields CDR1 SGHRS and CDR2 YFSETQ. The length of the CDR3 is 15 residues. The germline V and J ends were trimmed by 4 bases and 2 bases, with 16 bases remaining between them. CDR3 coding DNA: TGCGCCAGCAGCCAACCCGGGACTCCAACCTACGAGCAGTACTTC. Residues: CASSQPGTPTYEQYF.